This T cell receptor (beta chain) was retrieved from a study of T cell responses to AZD1222 COVID-19 vaccine. Method: immunoSEQ multiplex PCR; TCRdb's copy keeps in-frame clones and lacks some. The repertoire includes 150,000 to 200,000 clones, around 90% of them detected once, and under 14% sits in the top ten. On this clone itself: Its target is not known.

Broader study findings: Repertoires were sampled only after the peak T cell response. An increase in Spike-specific TCR breadth and depth was observed after two AZD1222 doses. Donors were largely white British and mainly female; clonal diversity was possibly underestimated.

CDR1 and CDR2 from the germline V gene are LNHDA and SQIVND (reference sequence). V was clipped by 4 bases and J by 3 bases, with 9 bases between them. This CDR3 is built from 14 residues. The starting material was peripheral blood, obtained 28 days after the second AZD1222 dose. The V and J genes are TRBV19 and TRBJ1-4; no firm D call. This TCR came from an adult who received the AZD1222 COVID-19 vaccine. This CDR3 reads CASSTTQPNEKLFF. CDR3 bases: TGTGCCAGTAGTACCACTCAGCCTAATGAAAAACTGTTTTTT.